Listed below are T cell receptor beta chains from one sample, sequenced in a study of beta chain features in type 1 diabetes. The protocol was immunoSEQ multiplex PCR, while the TCRdb copy is restricted to in-frame clones and leaves out a portion. The table includes more than 250,000 clones, just over 20% detected once. The sample taken for sequencing was naive CD4+ T cells from blood. The receptors originated from a woman aged 40 to 50 with type 1 diabetes. The CDR3 runs from the conserved cysteine through the conserved F or W. The order of the fields is J gene, clone size, V gene, CDR3 protein. Clone size, where shown, is once, few, many, or a class for clones that have expanded.

TRBJ2-7 few TRBV28 CASSLDQGGDEQYF
TRBJ2-7 - TRBV13 CASRWTASSYEQYF
TRBJ1-1 - TRBV9 CASGGAANTEAFF
TRBJ1-1 few TRBV7-2 CASSFPRSGTGDTEAFF
TRBJ2-3 few TRBV5-1 CASSRDRGLDTQYF
TRBJ1-2 few TRBV5-4 CASSIQGARDYGYTF
TRBJ2-1 - TRBV2 CAIRLTSGINEQFF
TRBJ2-4 - TRBV10-3 CAIRVENIQYF
TRBJ2-1 - TRBV29-1 CSVGSGRPLNEQFF
TRBJ1-1 few TRBV2 CASSRQTNTEAFF
TRBJ1-1 few TRBV29-1 CSAPTGDTEAFF
TRBJ2-2 - TRBV4-3 CASSQVGTLNTGELFF
TRBJ2-7 few TRBV7-9 CASSTSASSYEQYF
TRBJ2-5 few TRBV7-2 CASSFREETQYF
TRBJ1-6 - TRBV14 CASSQLRSPLHF
TRBJ2-7 few TRBV7-2 CASSITYEQYF
TRBJ2-4 - TRBV7-2 CASSLAGGLAKNIQYF
TRBJ2-3 few TRBV5-4 CASSSLASSTDTQYF
TRBJ1-5 - TRBV19 CASSDSGTVLGPQHF
TRBJ1-1 few TRBV30 CAWSDGTANTEAFF
TRBJ2-2 few TRBV7-8 CALGTRGDTGELFF
TRBJ1-1 - TRBV7-2 CASSFSDRNTEAFF